This TCR beta chain was identified during a study of PD-1 blockade in classical Hodgkin lymphoma. For the study at large: Patients were infused with nivolumab 3 mg/kg every 2 weeks. Study observations and caveats: Baseline diversity in complete responders resembled that of newly diagnosed patients. Researchers reported that CD4+ TCR diversity, though not CD8+, rose significantly by C4D1. As was reported, newly diagnosed patients showed lower baseline TCR diversity than healthy donors did.

Generated by immunoSEQ multiplex PCR, the TCRdb table keeps only in-frame clones and is missing some. This table holds under 130,000 clones, 89% found once. Looked up from germline, CDR1 is SGHDN and CDR2 is FVKESK. The trim removed 2 bases at V and 3 bases at J, leaving 4 bases unmatched. The CDR3 is 14 amino acids. With regard to this clone: What it recognizes is unknown.

Regarding time point: cycle 4 day 1 (C4D1), after less than seven weeks of nivolumab. Brentuximab vedotin exposure varied among the patients, all of whom had relapsed after autologous stem cell transplantation. This TCR was recovered from a human donor with classical Hodgkin lymphoma. Sequences were derived from peripheral blood mononuclear cells (PBMCs), sampled before the fourth cycle of nivolumab. The gene calls are TRBV14 and TRBJ2-7; 7 bases fit TRBD2. CDR3 residues: CASSQMGGNYEQYF. The CDR3 DNA reads as TGTGCCAGCAGCCAAATGGGGGGGAACTACGAGCAGTACTTC.